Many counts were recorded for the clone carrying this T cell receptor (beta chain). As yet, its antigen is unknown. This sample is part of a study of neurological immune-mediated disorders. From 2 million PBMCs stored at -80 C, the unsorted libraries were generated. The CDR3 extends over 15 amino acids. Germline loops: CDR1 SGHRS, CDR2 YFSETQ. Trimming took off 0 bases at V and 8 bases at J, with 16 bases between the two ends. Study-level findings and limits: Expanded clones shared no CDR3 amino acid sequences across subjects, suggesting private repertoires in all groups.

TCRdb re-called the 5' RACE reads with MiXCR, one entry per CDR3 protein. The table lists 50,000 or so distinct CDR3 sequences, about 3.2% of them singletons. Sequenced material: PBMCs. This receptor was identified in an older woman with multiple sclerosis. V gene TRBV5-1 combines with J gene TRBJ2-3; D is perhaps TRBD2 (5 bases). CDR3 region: CASSLAFGETATQYF. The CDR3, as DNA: TGCGCCAGCAGCTTGGCGTTTGGGGAGACGGCTACGCAGTATTTT.